This T cell receptor (beta chain) was recovered during a study of blood T cell repertoires in COVID-19. Study details: The United States, Italy and Spain were the sources of the acute and convalescent COVID-19 samples. The cDNA or gDNA used as material had been derived from T cells, B-cell-depleted T cells, or PBMCs.

The ends lost 7 bases at V and 4 bases at J; junction bases unmatched: 6. This CDR3 region has 15 residues. Per germline, CDR1 MGHRA and CDR2 YSYEKL. Per the original methods: Nucleated cell number was recorded as an estimate derived from reference gene primer amplification. Sequenced by immunoSEQ multiplex PCR; TCRdb stores in-frame clones only, minus some. V and J calls and clone size are as listed in that table; D and trimming were resolved from the DNA. The sample has some 150,000 clones, over 75% seen once. The sample taken for sequencing was peripheral blood. The V gene is TRBV4-1, the J gene TRBJ2-2; TRBD2 matches at 10 bases. The source of this sequence is a man in his fifties with acute or convalescent COVID-19. Here the CDR3 DNA reads TGCGCCAGCACCTCTAGCGGGAGCGGCACCGGGGAGCTGTTTTTT. Translation gives CASTSSGSGTGELFF.